This is a list of T cell receptor beta chains from one sample in a study of early T cells in non-severe SARS-CoV-2 infection. MiXCR, applied by TCRdb to the 5' RACE reads, yields one record per CDR3 protein. The sample yields tens of thousands of distinct CDR3 sequences, under 15% seen once. Sequences were obtained from whole blood. These receptors all stem from an adult who was a healthcare worker with PCR-confirmed SARS-CoV-2 infection or an uninfected control (not recorded which). CDR3s include the opening cysteine and the closing phenylalanine or tryptophan. Rows may omit the clone size; those that give it use once, few, many or a size class.

J: TRBJ2-5; V: TRBV30; size: NA; CDR3: CAWSKGGAETQYF
J: TRBJ2-7; V: TRBV18; size: many; CDR3: CASSPRRGLAGLYEQYF
J: TRBJ2-3; V: TRBV7-2; size: many; CDR3: CASSPGLAGSDTQYF
J: TRBJ1-1; V: TRBV11-2; size: many; CDR3: CASSLTKLGEAFF
J: TRBJ1-2; V: TRBV28; size: many; CDR3: CASCVGGYGYTF
J: TRBJ2-2; V: TRBV25-1; size: many; CDR3: CASRGQGNGELFF
J: TRBJ2-5; V: TRBV29-1; size: many; CDR3: CSVEGAGQGNHRAQYF
J: TRBJ2-2; V: TRBV7-9; size: many; CDR3: CASSLAITGELFF
J: TRBJ2-7; V: TRBV28; size: few; CDR3: CASSPQSGAGYEQYF
J: TRBJ2-3; V: TRBV7-2; size: NA; CDR3: CASSLVLADTQYF
J: TRBJ1-1; V: TRBV20-1; size: NA; CDR3: CSARDVSEAFF
J: TRBJ2-7; V: TRBV5-6; size: many; CDR3: CASSFTGEQYF
J: TRBJ2-3; V: TRBV27; size: many; CDR3: CASSLSGRGGSTDTQYF
J: TRBJ2-1; V: TRBV29-1; size: NA; CDR3: CSVYSGGSYNEQFF
J: TRBJ1-1; V: TRBV20-1; size: many; CDR3: CSARALVDTEAFF
J: TRBJ1-4; V: TRBV12-3/TRBV12-4; size: many; CDR3: CASSTGQGYEKLFF
J: TRBJ2-1; V: TRBV7-9; size: many; CDR3: CASSLWDSYNEQFF
J: TRBJ2-7; V: TRBV28; size: NA; CDR3: CASTTDGRQYF
J: TRBJ2-1; V: TRBV6-2/TRBV6-3; size: many; CDR3: CASSRGEPHEQFF
J: TRBJ1-1; V: TRBV18; size: few; CDR3: CASSPRTDNTEAFF
J: TRBJ2-7; V: TRBV20-1; size: NA; CDR3: CSARYGGFSYEQYF
J: TRBJ1-1; V: TRBV7-6; size: many; CDR3: CASSPPMNTEAFF
J: TRBJ2-1; V: TRBV9; size: NA; CDR3: CASSPRIARGDNEQFF
J: TRBJ2-7; V: TRBV28; size: NA; CDR3: CASSPFPSRTYEQYF
J: TRBJ2-7; V: TRBV6-2/TRBV6-3; size: many; CDR3: CASRASSGIYEQYF
J: TRBJ2-1; V: TRBV20-1; size: few; CDR3: CSARDPDRLINEQFF
J: TRBJ2-7; V: TRBV12-3/TRBV12-4; size: many; CDR3: CASSLQGGKYEQYF
J: TRBJ2-3; V: TRBV28; size: many; CDR3: CASSAGPAWAQYF
J: TRBJ2-5; V: TRBV11-3; size: many; CDR3: CASSLAHQETQYF
J: TRBJ1-1; V: TRBV7-6; size: many; CDR3: CASSTEGGANTEAFF
J: TRBJ2-7; V: TRBV3-1; size: many; CDR3: CASSQASRVPDEQYF
J: TRBJ1-1; V: TRBV25-1; size: NA; CDR3: CASRLGALNTEAFF
J: TRBJ2-1; V: TRBV24-1; size: many; CDR3: CATRSTLAGEYNEQFF
J: TRBJ1-1; V: TRBV9; size: many; CDR3: CASSVQGNTEAFF
J: TRBJ1-6; V: TRBV15; size: many; CDR3: CATSEGTVNSPLHF
J: TRBJ2-5; V: TRBV20-1; size: many; CDR3: CSAKDRNQETQYF
J: TRBJ1-1; V: TRBV18; size: many; CDR3: CASSPPVNTEAFF
J: TRBJ2-1; V: TRBV29-1; size: many; CDR3: CSEGQAMDYNEQFF
J: TRBJ2-3; V: TRBV5-5; size: many; CDR3: CASSLVAGGPDTQYF
J: TRBJ2-3; V: TRBV2; size: many; CDR3: CAGEGRTDTQYF
J: TRBJ1-5; V: TRBV19; size: many; CDR3: CASCLWNQPQHF
J: TRBJ1-2; V: TRBV27; size: many; CDR3: CASSLNGGYGYTF
J: TRBJ1-2; V: TRBV28; size: many; CDR3: CASSSTVSQGYTF
J: TRBJ2-2; V: TRBV6-6; size: many; CDR3: CASSYSGVPNTGELFF
J: TRBJ2-1; V: TRBV19; size: many; CDR3: CASSIKQDSYLYNEQFF
J: TRBJ2-2; V: TRBV27; size: many; CDR3: CASSLRGATGELFF
J: TRBJ2-1; V: TRBV9; size: NA; CDR3: CASSVGGGEQFF
J: TRBJ2-1; V: TRBV11-2; size: many; CDR3: CASSPRTQREQFF
J: TRBJ2-7; V: TRBV29-1; size: NA; CDR3: CSVEVLAEQYF
J: TRBJ2-1; V: TRBV28; size: many; CDR3: CASSLWGMRDRGYNEQFF
J: TRBJ2-7; V: TRBV28; size: few; CDR3: CASSLGGLVYEQYF
J: TRBJ2-1; V: TRBV20-1; size: many; CDR3: CSARSGSPQFF
J: TRBJ2-2; V: TRBV6-6; size: many; CDR3: CASSPIELAGVGYGELFF
J: TRBJ2-2; V: TRBV27; size: many; CDR3: CASRVAANTGELFF
J: TRBJ2-1; V: TRBV9; size: NA; CDR3: CASSVETSGAYNEQFF
J: TRBJ1-6; V: TRBV10-1; size: many; CDR3: CASSEPRDKAHRSYNSPLHF
J: TRBJ1-5; V: TRBV2; size: many; CDR3: CASSDRDGRGRDQPQHF